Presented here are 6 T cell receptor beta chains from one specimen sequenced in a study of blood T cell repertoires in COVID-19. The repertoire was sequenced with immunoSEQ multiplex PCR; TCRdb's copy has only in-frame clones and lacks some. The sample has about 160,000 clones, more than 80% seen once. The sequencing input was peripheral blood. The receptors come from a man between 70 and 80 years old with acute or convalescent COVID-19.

The DNA for the CDR3 is TGCGCCAGCAGGATCGACAGTAGCTCTGGAAACACCATATATTTT. It specifies CASRIDSSSGNTIYF. J is TRBJ1-3 and V is TRBV4-1, with D perhaps TRBD1 (5 bases). This CDR3 has 15 amino acids. CDR1 is MGHRA and CDR2 is YSYEKL in the germline V gene. The germline V and J ends were trimmed by 6 bases and 0 bases, with 12 bases remaining between them.

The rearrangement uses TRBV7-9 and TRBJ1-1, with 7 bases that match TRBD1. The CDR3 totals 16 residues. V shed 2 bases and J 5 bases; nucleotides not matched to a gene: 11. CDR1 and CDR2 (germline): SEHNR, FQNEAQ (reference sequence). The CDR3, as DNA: TGTGCCAGCAGCTTAACCGGGACAGCTACAGGGACTGAAGCTTTCTTT. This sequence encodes CASSLTGTATGTEAFF.

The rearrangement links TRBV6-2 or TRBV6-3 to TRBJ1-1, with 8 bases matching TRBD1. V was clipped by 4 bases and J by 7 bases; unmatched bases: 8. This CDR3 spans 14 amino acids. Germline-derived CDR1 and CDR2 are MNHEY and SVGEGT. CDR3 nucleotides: TGTGCCAGCAGTTCCAACATCGGACAGGGTGAAGCTTTCTTT. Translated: CASSSNIGQGEAFF.

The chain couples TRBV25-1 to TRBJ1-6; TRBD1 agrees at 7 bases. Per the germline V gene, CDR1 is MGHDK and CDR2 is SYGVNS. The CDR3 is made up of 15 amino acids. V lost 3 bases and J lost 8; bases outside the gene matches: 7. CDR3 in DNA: TGTGCCAGCAGTGAGAGCAGGGGGACTGATTCACCCCTCCACTTT. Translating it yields CASSESRGTDSPLHF.

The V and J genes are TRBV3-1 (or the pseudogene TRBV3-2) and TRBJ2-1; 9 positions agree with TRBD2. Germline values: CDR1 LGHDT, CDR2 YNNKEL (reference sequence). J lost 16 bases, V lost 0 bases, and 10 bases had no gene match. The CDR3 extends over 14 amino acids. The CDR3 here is CASSQDRAVAGVFF. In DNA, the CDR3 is TGTGCCAGCAGCCAAGATAGGGCAGTAGCGGGAGTTTTCTTC.

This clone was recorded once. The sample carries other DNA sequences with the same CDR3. The CDR3 nucleotides read TGCGCCAGCAGCCTGGGGACTAGCGGGAGCACAGATACGCAGTATTTT. Its protein product is CASSLGTSGSTDTQYF. The rearrangement uses TRBV5-1 and TRBJ2-3; 12 bases align to TRBD2. The CDR3 covers 16 residues. The germline V gene encodes CDR1 SGHRS and CDR2 YFSETQ. Unmatched junction bases numbered 3, after V lost 4 bases and J lost 0 bases.